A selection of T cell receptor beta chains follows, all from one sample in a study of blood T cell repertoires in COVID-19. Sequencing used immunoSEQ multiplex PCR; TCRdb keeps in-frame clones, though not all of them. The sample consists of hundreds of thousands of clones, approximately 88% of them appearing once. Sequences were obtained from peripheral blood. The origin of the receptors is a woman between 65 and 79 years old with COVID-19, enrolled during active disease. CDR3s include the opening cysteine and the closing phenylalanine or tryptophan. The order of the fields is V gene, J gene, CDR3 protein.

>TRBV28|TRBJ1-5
CASRPTGGDPLPQHF
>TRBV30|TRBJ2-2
CAWRGGGPNTGELFF
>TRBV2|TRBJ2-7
CASSGRLAAYEQYF
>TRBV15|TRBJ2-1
CATSRLDLKKLTSGRFSYNEQFF
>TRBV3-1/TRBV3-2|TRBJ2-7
CASSQALQGGYEQYF
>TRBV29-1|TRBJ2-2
CSVEEWTGRPGELFF
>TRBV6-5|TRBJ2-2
CASRINLSTGELFF
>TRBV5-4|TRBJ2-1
CASSLDRGQYNEQFF
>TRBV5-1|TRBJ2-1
CASSLVNSQGWDEQFF
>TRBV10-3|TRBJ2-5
CAISESDRDETQYF